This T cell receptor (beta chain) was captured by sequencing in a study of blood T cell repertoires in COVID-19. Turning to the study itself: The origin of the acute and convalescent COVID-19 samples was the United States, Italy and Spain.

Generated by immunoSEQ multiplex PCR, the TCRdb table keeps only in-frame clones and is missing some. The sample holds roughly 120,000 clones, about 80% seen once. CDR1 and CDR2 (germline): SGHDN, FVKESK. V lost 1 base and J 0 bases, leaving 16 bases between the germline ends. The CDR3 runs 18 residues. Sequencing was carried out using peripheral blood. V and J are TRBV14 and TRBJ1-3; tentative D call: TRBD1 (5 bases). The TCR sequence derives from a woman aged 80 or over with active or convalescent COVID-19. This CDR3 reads CASSQGWGKGPSGNTIYF. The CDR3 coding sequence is TGTGCCAGCAGCCAAGGTTGGGGCAAGGGCCCCTCTGGAAACACCATATATTTT.